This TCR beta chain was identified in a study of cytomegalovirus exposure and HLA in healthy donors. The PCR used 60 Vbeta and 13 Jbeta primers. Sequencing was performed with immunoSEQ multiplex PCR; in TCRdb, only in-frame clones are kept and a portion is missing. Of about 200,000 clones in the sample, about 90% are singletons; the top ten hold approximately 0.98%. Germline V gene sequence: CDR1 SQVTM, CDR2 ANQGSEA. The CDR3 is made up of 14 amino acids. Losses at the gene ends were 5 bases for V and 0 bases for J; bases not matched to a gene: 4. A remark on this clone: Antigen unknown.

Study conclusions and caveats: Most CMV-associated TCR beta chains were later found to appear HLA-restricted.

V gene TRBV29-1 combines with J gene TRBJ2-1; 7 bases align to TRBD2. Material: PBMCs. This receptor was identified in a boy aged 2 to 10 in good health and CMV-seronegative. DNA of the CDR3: TGCAGCGTTCCTAGCGGTTTCTCCTACAATGAGCAGTTCTTC. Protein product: CSVPSGFSYNEQFF.